A single sample gave rise to the 12 T cell receptor beta chains below, sequenced in a study of CD8 T cells in ankylosing spondylitis. TCRdb used MiXCR to reprocess the 5' RACE reads, holding one entry per CDR3 protein. The table shows some 340,000 distinct CDR3 sequences, with 14% to 15% occurring only once. The material sequenced was blood, either unsorted or a sorted T cell fraction (not recorded which). These receptors were taken from a male donor with ankylosing spondylitis or in good health (not recorded which).

V is TRBV21-1 and J is TRBJ2-3; TRBD1 reflects the table's D call only, with no check against the DNA. TRBV21-1 is annotated as a pseudogene. CDR3 size: 16 residues. CDR3 nucleotide sequence: TGTGCCAGCAGCAAAAAGTTTTCACCTCCGGGGCATACGCAGTATTTT. Protein product: CASSKKFSPPGHTQYF.

This clonotype was seen ten or more times. Mismatch with germline at one junction end may stem from a read error. The gene calls are TRBV5-1 and TRBJ2-3, with no clear D. Germline CDR1 and CDR2: SGHRS and YFSETQ. This CDR3 has 12 amino acids. In DNA, the CDR3 is TGTGCCAGCAGCTTAGATTTGGATACGCAGTATTTT. This codes for CASSLDLDTQYF.

The sample holds a few counts of this clonotype. The rearrangement links TRBV7-9 to TRBJ2-5; D gene unclear. CDR1 and CDR2 (germline): SEHNR, FQNEAQ (reference sequence). The CDR3 has 14 residues. Trimming took 2 bases from V and 5 from J, leaving 12 bases between them. CDR3 nucleotides: TGTGCCAGCAGCTTATCCGTAAGGATGGAGACCCAGTACTTC. This sequence encodes CASSLSVRMETQYF.

This clonotype was seen a few times. The chain is built from TRBV5-1 and TRBJ2-3, with TRBD1 matching 8 bases. The CDR3 consists of 15 residues. The junction had 4 bases not matched to a gene; V was cut back by 4 bases and J by 0 bases. Per germline, CDR1 SGHRS and CDR2 YFSETQ. The CDR3 spells CASSTTGASTDTQYF. DNA of the CDR3: TGCGCCAGCAGCACGACAGGGGCTAGCACAGATACGCAGTATTTT.

On this clonotype itself: One end of the junction varies from germline; a read error may be responsible. This chain connects TRBV4-1 to TRBJ2-1, with D possibly being TRBD2 (5 bases). Germline-derived CDR1 and CDR2 are MGHRA and YSYEKL. This CDR3 is 13 amino acids long. The chain's CDR3 is CASSQGLEREQLF. CDR3 in DNA: TGCGCCAGCAGCCAAGGACTTGAGAGGGAGCAGTTGTTC.

V is TRBV19 and J is TRBJ2-7, with D perhaps matching TRBD1 (5 bases). Germline values: CDR1 LNHDA, CDR2 SQIVND (reference sequence). The CDR3 sequence is 13 residues long. V lost 5 bases to trimming and J lost 1 base, with 9 bases between them. CDR3 amino acids: CASSGRASYEQYF. CDR3 nucleotide sequence: TGTGCCAGTAGTGGCAGGGCGTCCTACGAGCAGTACTTC.

This clonotype was recorded a few times. The J gene is TRBJ2-3, the V gene TRBV5-1; weak D call: TRBD2 (6 bases). Trimming removed 0 bases from V and 4 bases from J, with 6 bases in between. The CDR3 is 13 amino acids. Germline lookup yields CDR1 SGHRS and CDR2 YFSETQ. CDR3 loop: CASSLASADTQYF. CDR3 sequence (DNA): TGCGCCAGCAGCTTGGCTAGCGCAGATACGCAGTATTTT.

This clonotype has just a few counts. This chain uses TRBV7-9 with TRBJ1-1; possibly TRBD1 for D (5 bases). The CDR3 runs 13 residues. The ends were cut back, 6 bases at V and 8 bases at J, with 16 bases in the middle. The germline V gene encodes CDR1 SEHNR and CDR2 FQNEAQ (reference sequence). CDR3 bases: TGTGCCAGCAGTTTACTCTCCGGGACCGAAGCTTTCTTT. Residues: CASSLLSGTEAFF.

This clonotype was detected many times. The rearrangement links TRBV7-9 to TRBJ2-3, with D uncertain. Trimming cost V 6 bases and J 4 bases, with 5 bases left between them. This CDR3 has 11 amino acids. Germline-derived CDR1 and CDR2 are SEHNR and FQNEAQ (reference sequence). The chain's CDR3 is CASRLADTQYF. The DNA of the CDR3 is TGTGCCAGCAGATTGGCAGATACGCAGTATTTT.

This clonotype was seen a few times. The chain joins TRBV20-1 to TRBJ2-7; perhaps TRBD2 as D (7 bases). V was cut by 5 bases and J by 0 bases, with 14 bases left in between. This CDR3 is built from 14 residues. The V gene's germline CDR1 is DFQATT and CDR2 SNEGSKA (reference sequence). This CDR3 reads CSAPKGGYSYEQYF. In DNA, the CDR3 is TGCAGTGCTCCCAAGGGGGGGTACTCCTACGAGCAGTACTTC.

This clonotype was observed at least ten times. This chain uses TRBV4-2 with TRBJ1-5; D not resolved. CDR1 and CDR2 (germline): LGHNA, YNFKEQ. This CDR3 region has 13 residues. Between the trimmed V and J ends, which lost 0 bases and 7 bases, there was a span of 7 bases. CDR3 bases: TGTGCCAGCAGCCAAGAGGGCGGACAGCCCCAGCATTTT. Its translation: CASSQEGGQPQHF.

Many counts were recorded for this clonotype. The J gene is TRBJ2-4, the V gene TRBV5-1; D may match TRBD1 or TRBD2 (5 bases each). Trimming left V 6 bases short and J 3 bases short, with 22 bases between. Germline CDR1 and CDR2: SGHRS and YFSETQ. CDR3 length: 17 residues. CDR3 DNA: TGCGCCAGCACCTCCTACGGGGCCGAGAAGGGCAAAAACATTCAGTACTTC. It codes for CASTSYGAEKGKNIQYF.